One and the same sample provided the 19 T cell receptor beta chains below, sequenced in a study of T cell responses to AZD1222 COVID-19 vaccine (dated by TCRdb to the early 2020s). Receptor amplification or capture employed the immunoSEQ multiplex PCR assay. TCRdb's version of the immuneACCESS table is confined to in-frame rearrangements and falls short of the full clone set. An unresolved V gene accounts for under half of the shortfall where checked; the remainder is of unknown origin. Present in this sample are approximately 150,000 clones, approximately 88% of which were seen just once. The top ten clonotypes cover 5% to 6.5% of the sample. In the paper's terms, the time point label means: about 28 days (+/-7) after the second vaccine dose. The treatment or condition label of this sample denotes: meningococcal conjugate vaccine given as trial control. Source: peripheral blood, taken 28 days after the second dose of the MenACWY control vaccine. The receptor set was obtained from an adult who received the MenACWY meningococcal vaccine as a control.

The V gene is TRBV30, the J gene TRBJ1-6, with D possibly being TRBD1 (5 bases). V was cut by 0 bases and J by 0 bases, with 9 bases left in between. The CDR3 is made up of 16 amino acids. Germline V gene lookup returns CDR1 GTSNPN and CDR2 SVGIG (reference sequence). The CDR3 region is CAWSVTGNSYNSPLHF. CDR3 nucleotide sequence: TGTGCCTGGAGTGTAACAGGAAACTCCTATAATTCACCCCTCCACTTT.

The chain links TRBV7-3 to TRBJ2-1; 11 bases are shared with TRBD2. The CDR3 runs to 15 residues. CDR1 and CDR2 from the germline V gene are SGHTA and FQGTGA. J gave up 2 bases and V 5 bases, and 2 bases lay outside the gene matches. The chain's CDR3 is CASSAGLAAYNEQFF. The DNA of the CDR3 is TGTGCCAGCAGCGCGGGACTAGCGGCCTACAATGAGCAGTTCTTC.

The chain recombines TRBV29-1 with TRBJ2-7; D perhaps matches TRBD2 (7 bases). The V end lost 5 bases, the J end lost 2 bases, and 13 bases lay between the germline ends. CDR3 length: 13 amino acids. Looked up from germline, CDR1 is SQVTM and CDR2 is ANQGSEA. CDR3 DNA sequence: TGCAGCGTTTCCCCGGGGGGCCCCTACGAGCAGTACTTC. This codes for CSVSPGGPYEQYF.

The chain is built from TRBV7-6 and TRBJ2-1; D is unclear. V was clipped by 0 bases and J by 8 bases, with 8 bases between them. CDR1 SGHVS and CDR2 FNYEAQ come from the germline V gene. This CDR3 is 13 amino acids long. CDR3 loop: CASSLATSYEQFF. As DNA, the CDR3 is TGTGCCAGCAGCTTAGCTACGAGTTATGAGCAGTTCTTC.

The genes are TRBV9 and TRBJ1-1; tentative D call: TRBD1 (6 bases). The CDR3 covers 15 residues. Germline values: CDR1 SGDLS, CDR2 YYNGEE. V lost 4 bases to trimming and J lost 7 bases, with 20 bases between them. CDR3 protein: CASSPTDNRVLEAFF. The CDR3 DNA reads TGTGCCAGCAGCCCAACCGATAACAGGGTTCTTGAAGCTTTCTTT.

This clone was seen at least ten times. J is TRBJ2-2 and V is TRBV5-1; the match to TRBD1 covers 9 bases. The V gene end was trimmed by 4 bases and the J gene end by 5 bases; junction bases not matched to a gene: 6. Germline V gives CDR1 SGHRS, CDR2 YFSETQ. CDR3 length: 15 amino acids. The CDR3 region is CASSLTGGETGELFF. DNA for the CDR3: TGCGCCAGCAGCCTTACAGGGGGCGAGACCGGGGAGCTGTTTTTT.

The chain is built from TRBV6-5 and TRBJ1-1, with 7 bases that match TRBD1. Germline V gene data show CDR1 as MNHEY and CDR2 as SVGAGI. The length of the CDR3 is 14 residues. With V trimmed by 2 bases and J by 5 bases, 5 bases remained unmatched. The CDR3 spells CASSYGQGGTEAFF. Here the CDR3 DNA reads TGTGCCAGCAGTTACGGGCAGGGGGGGACTGAAGCTTTCTTT.

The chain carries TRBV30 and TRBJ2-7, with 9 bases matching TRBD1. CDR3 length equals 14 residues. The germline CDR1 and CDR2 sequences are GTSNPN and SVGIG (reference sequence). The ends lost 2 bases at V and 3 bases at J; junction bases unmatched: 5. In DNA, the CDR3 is TGTGCCTGGAGTCCGGGGACAGGGTACTACGAGCAGTACTTC. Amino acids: CAWSPGTGYYEQYF.

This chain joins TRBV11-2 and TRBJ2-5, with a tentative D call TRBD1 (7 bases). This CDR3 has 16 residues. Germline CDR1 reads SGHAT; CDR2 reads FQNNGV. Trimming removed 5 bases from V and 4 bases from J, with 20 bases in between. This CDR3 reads CASSAQGGLLRETQYF. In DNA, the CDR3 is TGTGCCAGCAGCGCCCAGGGGGGCTTGTTGAGAGAGACCCAGTACTTC.

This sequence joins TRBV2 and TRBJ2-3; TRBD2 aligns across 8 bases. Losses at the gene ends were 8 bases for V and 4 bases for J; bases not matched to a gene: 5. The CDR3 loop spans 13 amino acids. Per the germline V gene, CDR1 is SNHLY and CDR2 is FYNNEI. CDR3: CASGETSADTQYF. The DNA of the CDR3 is TGTGCCAGCGGCGAGACTAGCGCAGATACGCAGTATTTT. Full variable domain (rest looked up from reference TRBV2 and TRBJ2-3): EPEVTQTPSHQVTQMGQEVILRCVPISNHLYFYWYRQILGQKVEFLVSFYNNEISEKSEIFDDQFSVERPDGSNFTLKIRSTKLEDSAMYFCASGETSADTQYFGPGTRLTVL.

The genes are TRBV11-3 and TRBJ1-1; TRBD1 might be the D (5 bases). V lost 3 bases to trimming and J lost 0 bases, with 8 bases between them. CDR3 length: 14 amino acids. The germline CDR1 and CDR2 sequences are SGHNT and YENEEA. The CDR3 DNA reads TGTGCCAGCAGCTTGACAGAGTTGAACACTGAAGCTTTCTTT. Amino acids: CASSLTELNTEAFF. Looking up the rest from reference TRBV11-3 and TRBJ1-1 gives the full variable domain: EAGVVQSPRYKIIEKKQPVAFWCNPISGHNTLYWYLQNLGQGPELLIRYENEEAVDDSQLPKDRFSAERLKGVDSTLKIQPAELGDSAVYLCASSLTELNTEAFFGQGTRLTVV.

The CDR3 reads CACNPGRENSPLHF. DNA of the CDR3: TGTGCCTGTAATCCCGGCAGGGAAAATTCACCCCTCCACTTT. This chain joins TRBV30 and TRBJ1-6; weak D call: TRBD1 (5 bases). CDR1 is GTSNPN, CDR2 SVGIG, per germline (reference sequence). Trimming removed 6 bases from V and 7 bases from J, with 16 bases in between. There are 14 residues in the CDR3.

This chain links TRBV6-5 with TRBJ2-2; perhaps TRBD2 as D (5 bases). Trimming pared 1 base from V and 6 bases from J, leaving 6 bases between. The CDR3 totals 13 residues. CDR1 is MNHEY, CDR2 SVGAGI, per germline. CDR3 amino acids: CASSYLEAGELFF. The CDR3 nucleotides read TGTGCCAGCAGTTACTTGGAGGCCGGGGAGCTGTTTTTT.

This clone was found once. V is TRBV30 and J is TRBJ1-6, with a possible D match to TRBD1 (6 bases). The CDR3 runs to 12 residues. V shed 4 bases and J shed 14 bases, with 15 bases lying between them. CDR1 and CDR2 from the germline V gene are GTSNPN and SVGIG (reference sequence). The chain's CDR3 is CAWKWGPGTLHF. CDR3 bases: TGTGCCTGGAAGTGGGGGCCGGGCACCCTCCACTTT.

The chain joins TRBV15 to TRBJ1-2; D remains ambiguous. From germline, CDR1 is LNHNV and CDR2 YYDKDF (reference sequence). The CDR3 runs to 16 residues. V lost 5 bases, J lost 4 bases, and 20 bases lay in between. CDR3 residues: CATSQQWSGMSYGYTF. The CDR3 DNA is TGTGCCACCAGCCAGCAGTGGTCGGGGATGAGCTATGGCTACACCTTC.

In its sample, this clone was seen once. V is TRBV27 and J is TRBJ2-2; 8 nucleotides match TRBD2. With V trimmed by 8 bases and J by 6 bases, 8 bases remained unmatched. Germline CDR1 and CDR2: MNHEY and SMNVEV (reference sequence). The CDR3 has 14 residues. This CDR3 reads CASRGLSGAGELFF. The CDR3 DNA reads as TGTGCCAGCCGAGGGCTTAGCGGGGCCGGGGAGCTGTTTTTT.

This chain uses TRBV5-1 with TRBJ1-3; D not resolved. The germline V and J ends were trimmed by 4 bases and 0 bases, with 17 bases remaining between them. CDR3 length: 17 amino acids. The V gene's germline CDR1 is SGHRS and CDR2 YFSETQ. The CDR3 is CASSTAPSGHSGNTIYF. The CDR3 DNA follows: TGCGCCAGCAGCACCGCGCCCTCCGGCCACTCTGGAAACACCATATATTTT.

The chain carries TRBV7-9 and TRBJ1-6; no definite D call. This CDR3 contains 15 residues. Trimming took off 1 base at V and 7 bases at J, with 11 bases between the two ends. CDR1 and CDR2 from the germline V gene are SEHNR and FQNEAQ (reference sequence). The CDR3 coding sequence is TGTGCCAGCAGCTTAGAAGGCGTCAGAAATTCACCCCTCCACTTT. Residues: CASSLEGVRNSPLHF.

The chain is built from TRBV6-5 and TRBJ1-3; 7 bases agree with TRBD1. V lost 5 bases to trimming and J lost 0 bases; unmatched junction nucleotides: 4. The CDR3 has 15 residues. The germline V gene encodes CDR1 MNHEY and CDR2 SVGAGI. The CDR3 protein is CASSQQGISGNTIYF. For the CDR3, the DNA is TGTGCCAGCAGTCAACAGGGGATCTCTGGAAACACCATATATTTT.